Listed here is a single T cell receptor beta chain. Antigen unknown. Additional DNA sequences in this sample encode the identical CDR3. This sample was included in a study of shared clonotypes between healthy human individuals. Notes on the study in general: The study sampled only blood, and tissue repertoires likely differ.

Clones were sequenced by immunoSEQ multiplex PCR, and TCRdb holds only the in-frame ones, with some missing. The table records around 2.1 million clones, nearly 97% of them present only once. Between the trimmed V and J ends, which lost 4 bases and 2 bases, there was a span of 10 bases. Per germline, CDR1 SGHRS and CDR2 YFSETQ. CDR3 length: 15 residues. The V and J genes are TRBV5-1 and TRBJ2-6; no clear D gene. The specimen sequenced was naive CD4+ T cells sorted from blood. The subset here: CD45RA+ positively selected. The TCR originated in a man between 18 and 35 years old in good health. The CDR3 protein is CASSPSGTGANVLTF. The CDR3 DNA reads TGCGCCAGCAGCCCGTCTGGAACTGGGGCCAACGTCCTGACTTTC.